Listed below are T cell receptor beta chains from one sample, sequenced in a study of a mutant IDH1 vaccine in newly diagnosed glioma. Sequenced by immunoSEQ multiplex PCR; TCRdb stores in-frame clones only, minus some. Of roughly 30,000 clones listed, around four fifths are singletons. These receptors have no known antigen. Here the sequenced sample was PBMCs, taken from a glioma patient whose treatment included an IDH1 peptide vaccine. Receptor source: a young man with glioma. Both conserved end residues are part of each CDR3. The D gene is left open where the match is weak. Clone sizes are given selectively: once, few, many, or a class where the clone is expanded.

d_gene,v_gene,j_gene,abundance,CDR3aa,CDR3nt
NA,TRBV5-4,TRBJ2-3,NA,CASSSPRTDTQYF,TGTGCCAGCAGCTCCCCCCGCACAGATACGCAGTATTTT
NA,TRBV6-6,TRBJ2-5,NA,CASSYADPSQETQYF,TGTGCCAGCAGTTACGCGGACCCCTCCCAAGAGACCCAGTACTTC
TRBD1,TRBV27,TRBJ1-2,once,CASSPPGQGYGYTF,TGTGCCAGCAGTCCGCCGGGACAGGGGTATGGCTACACCTTC
TRBD1,TRBV4-1,TRBJ2-6,NA,CASSQSRSGQGVSGANVLTF,TGCGCCAGCAGCCAATCCCGATCGGGACAGGGTGTCTCCGGGGCCAACGTCCTGACTTTC
NA,TRBV6-1,TRBJ2-3,NA,CASKGFTSTDTQYF,TGTGCCAGCAAGGGGTTTACTAGCACAGATACGCAGTATTTT
NA,TRBV6-5,TRBJ1-1,NA,CASSSEGNTEAFF,TGTGCCAGCAGTTCGGAGGGTAACACTGAAGCTTTCTTT
NA,TRBV15,TRBJ2-2,once,CATSGDGGGELFF,TGTGCCACCAGCGGCGACGGCGGGGGGGAGCTGTTTTTT
TRBD1,TRBV28,TRBJ1-5,once,CASSLSGQGSPQPQHF,TGTGCCAGCAGTTTATCGGGACAGGGCTCCCCTCAGCCCCAGCATTTT
TRBD2,TRBV5-1,TRBJ2-1,NA,CASSLAGDIHEQFF,TGCGCCAGCAGCTTAGCGGGAGATATCCATGAGCAGTTCTTC
NA,TRBV18,TRBJ1-2,NA,CASSEASGGYGYTF,TGTGCCAGCTCAGAAGCCTCGGGGGGCTATGGCTACACCTTC
NA,TRBV7-2,TRBJ2-2,NA,CASSSLTGELFF,TGTGCCAGCAGCTCCCTCACCGGGGAGCTGTTTTTT
NA,TRBV4-1,TRBJ2-1,NA,CASSQEGSRGNEQFF,TGCGCCAGCAGCCAAGAGGGTTCAAGGGGCAATGAGCAGTTCTTC
NA,TRBV4-1,TRBJ2-7,NA,CASSQDGSYEQYF,TGCGCCAGCAGCCAAGATGGCTCCTACGAGCAGTACTTC
NA,TRBV7-6,TRBJ2-6,NA,CASSSGSGANVLTF,TGTGCCAGCAGCTCGGGATCTGGGGCCAACGTCCTGACTTTC
NA,TRBV7-2,TRBJ2-1,NA,CASSLVGYNEQFF,TGTGCCAGCAGCTTAGTAGGGTACAATGAGCAGTTCTTC